The 5 T cell receptor beta chains presented below share a single source sample, sequenced in a study of cytomegalovirus exposure and HLA in healthy donors. It was with 60 Vbeta and 13 Jbeta primers that the PCR ran. The protocol was immunoSEQ multiplex PCR, while the TCRdb copy is restricted to in-frame clones and leaves out a portion. The repertoire holds fewer than 200,000 clones, roughly 75% seen once, with around 6% in the top ten. The specimen was PBMCs. Every receptor here comes from a man aged 35 to 55 in good health and CMV-seronegative.

This chain connects TRBV7-9 to TRBJ2-5, with 9 bases lining up with TRBD2. The J call is in doubt because the DNA end fits TRBJ2-7 better. The germline CDR1 and CDR2 sequences are SEHNR and FQNEAQ (reference sequence). The CDR3 covers 15 residues. This CDR3 reads CASSLGLAGTAEQYF. Written as DNA, the CDR3 is TGTGCCAGCAGCTTAGGGCTAGCGGGGACCGCCGAGCAGTACTTC.

This clone was observed a few times. The genes are TRBV5-6 and TRBJ1-3; 7 positions match TRBD1. The germline gives CDR1 SGHDT, CDR2 YYEEEE. This CDR3 is 15 amino acids long. V trimming: 4 bases; J trimming: 2 bases; junction bases outside the gene matches: 6. Here the CDR3 reads CASSAGQPPGNTIYF. CDR3 coding DNA: TGTGCCAGCAGCGCGGGACAGCCACCTGGAAACACCATATATTTT.

This clone was recorded a few times. One end of the junction is discordant with germline, which a read error may explain. The V gene is TRBV7-2, the J gene TRBJ1-1, with TRBD1 as a possible D gene (5 bases). The CDR3 runs to 14 residues. The germline V gene has CDR1 SGHTA and CDR2 FQGNSA. CDR3 in amino acids: CASSLYGGNPEAFF. The CDR3 coding sequence is TGTGCCAGCAGCTTATATGGGGGGAACCCTGAAGCTTTCTTT.

The chain uses TRBV2 and TRBJ2-1, with 8 nucleotides matching TRBD2. The CDR3 loop spans 13 amino acids. Germline V gives CDR1 SNHLY, CDR2 FYNNEI. The trim removed 10 bases at V and 7 bases at J, leaving 9 bases unmatched. CDR3 sequence (DNA): TGTGCCACCGGGACTAGTCCAGGTAATGAGCAGTTCTTC. Amino acids: CATGTSPGNEQFF.

This rearrangement joins TRBV11-2 to TRBJ1-1; D not resolved. Germline lookup yields CDR1 SGHAT and CDR2 FQNNGV. The CDR3 sequence is 11 residues long. V lost 5 bases, J lost 6 bases, and 7 bases lay in between. The CDR3 protein is CASSVGPEAFF. The CDR3 DNA follows: TGTGCCAGCAGCGTGGGCCCTGAAGCTTTCTTT.